The 25 T cell receptor beta chains below were found in one sample sequenced in a study of blood T cell repertoires in COVID-19. TCRdb's table, derived via immunoSEQ multiplex PCR, lists solely in-frame clones and lacks some. The profile covers nearly 200,000 clones, with around 84% appearing a single time and about a fifth taken by the ten largest. Sequencing was done on a sample of peripheral blood. These TCRs come from a human donor in a cohort sampled during active COVID-19.

This chain links TRBV13 with TRBJ2-5, with 7 bases matching TRBD1. CDR1 is PRHDT and CDR2 is FYEKMQ in the germline V gene (reference sequence). The junction had 11 bases not matched to a gene; V was cut back by 5 bases and J by 2 bases. The CDR3 is made up of 16 amino acids. The CDR3 loop reads CASSRQYRGEQETQYF. The CDR3 DNA reads as TGTGCCAGCAGCCGACAATACAGGGGAGAACAAGAGACCCAGTACTTC. Together with reference TRBV13 and TRBJ2-5, the CDR3 gives the full variable domain: AAGVIQSPRHLIKEKRETATLKCYPIPRHDTVYWYQQGPGQDPQFLISFYEKMQSDKGSIPDRFSAQQFSDYHSELNMSSLELGDSALYFCASSRQYRGEQETQYFGPGTRLLVL.

The genes are TRBV11-2 and TRBJ1-2; unclear D gene. CDR1 is SGHAT and CDR2 is FQNNGV in the germline V gene. This CDR3 has 17 residues. V lost 6 bases to trimming and J lost 0 bases, with 20 bases between them. CDR3 bases: TGTGCCAGCAGTTTTGGAAAAGGCAGGTGGACTAACTATGGCTACACCTTC. It codes for CASSFGKGRWTNYGYTF.

This chain links TRBV30 with TRBJ2-2; 14 nucleotides line up with TRBD2. Germline V gives CDR1 GTSNPN, CDR2 SVGIG (reference sequence). V trimming: 3 bases; J trimming: 8 bases; junction bases outside the gene matches: 8. This CDR3 is built from 16 residues. CDR3 region: CAWSQGLAGGSGELFF. In DNA form, the CDR3 reads TGTGCCTGGAGCCAAGGACTAGCGGGGGGTTCAGGGGAGCTGTTTTTT. Drawing the rest from reference TRBV30 and TRBJ2-2, the complete variable domain is SQTIHQWPATLVQPVGSPLSLECTVEGTSNPNLYWYRQAAGRGLQLLFYSVGIGQISSEVPQNLSASRPQDRQFILSSKKLLLSDSGFYLCAWSQGLAGGSGELFFGEGSRLTVL.

The chain recombines TRBV2 with TRBJ2-5; D is uncertain. CDR1 SNHLY and CDR2 FYNNEI come from the germline V gene. Trimming left V 2 bases short and J 6 bases short, with 7 bases between. The CDR3 extends over 12 amino acids. The CDR3 loop reads CASSETSQTQYF. DNA for the CDR3: TGTGCCAGCAGTGAAACCAGTCAGACCCAGTACTTC.

The genes are TRBV5-1 and TRBJ2-1; 7 bases are a match to TRBD1. This CDR3 region has 14 residues. CDR1 is SGHRS, CDR2 YFSETQ, per germline. After removal of 3 bases from V and 10 bases from J, the junction contained 10 bases not matched to a gene. Here the CDR3 DNA reads TGCGCCAGCAGCTCCCCCCAGGACAGGAAAGAGCAGTTCTTC. Translation: CASSSPQDRKEQFF.

The chain uses TRBV3-1 (or the pseudogene TRBV3-2) and TRBJ1-1; a weak D match, TRBD1 (5 bases). Germline CDR1 is LGHDT and CDR2 is YNNKEL (reference sequence). The V and J ends lost 0 bases and 3 bases respectively, with 5 bases between them. The length of the CDR3 is 13 residues. DNA of the CDR3: TGTGCCAGCAGCCAAGACAGGGACACTGAAGCTTTCTTT. This translates into CASSQDRDTEAFF.

This clone has only a few counts. This chain links TRBV24-1 with TRBJ1-2; 9 positions match TRBD1. CDR3 length equals 16 residues. V trimming: 2 bases; J trimming: 6 bases; junction bases outside the gene matches: 9. Germline assignment: CDR1 KGHDR and CDR2 SFDVKD. The CDR3 DNA follows: TGTGCCACCAGTGATTCGCCTGGACAGGGGTTGGATGGCTACACCTTC. Its protein product is CATSDSPGQGLDGYTF.

The V gene is TRBV7-6, the J gene TRBJ1-4; a possible D gene is TRBD1 (5 bases). Trimming cost V 2 bases and J 8 bases, with 15 bases left between them. The germline V gene encodes CDR1 SGHVS and CDR2 FNYEAQ. CDR3 length: 15 residues. CDR3 bases: TGTGCCAGCAGCTTAACTGGAGGGGTAGGGGAAAAACTGTTTTTT. Its translation: CASSLTGGVGEKLFF.

To note about this clone: Within the sample, other DNA sequences also encode this same CDR3. The genes are TRBV3-1 (or the pseudogene TRBV3-2) and TRBJ1-2; D unclear. Germline CDR1 LGHDT, CDR2 YNNKEL (reference sequence). V was shortened by 0 bases and J by 11 bases, with 10 bases between the two germline ends. The length of the CDR3 is 12 residues. CDR3 nucleotides: TGTGCCAGCAGCCAAGAGTCGGTCGGTTACACCTTC. Translating gives CASSQESVGYTF.

The rearrangement links TRBV6-4 to TRBJ2-1; TRBD1 matches at 9 bases. The CDR3 length is 15 residues. Germline CDR1 reads MRHNA; CDR2 reads SNTAGT. The V segment lost 5 bases and the J segment 7 bases; nucleotides outside the gene matches: 9. CDR3 nucleotide sequence: TGTGCCAGCAGTCCCGGACAGGGGATAATGAATGAGCAGTTCTTC. Translated, it gives CASSPGQGIMNEQFF.

The chain recombines TRBV29-1 with TRBJ2-1; 13 bases are a match to TRBD2. The V and J ends lost 6 bases and 7 bases, in that order; junction bases with no gene match: 3. The CDR3 totals 13 residues. Germline V gene sequence: CDR1 SQVTM, CDR2 ANQGSEA. DNA of the CDR3: TGCAGCGTCGGGACTAGCGGGATGAATGAGCAGTTCTTC. Amino acids: CSVGTSGMNEQFF.

The chain combines TRBV7-9 with TRBJ2-2; 9 positions match TRBD2. Germline assignment: CDR1 SEHNR and CDR2 FQNEAQ (reference sequence). Trimming took 5 bases from V and 10 from J; bases not matched to a gene: 14. The CDR3 is made up of 16 amino acids. CDR3: CASSPPAGGWLKELFF. The CDR3 DNA reads TGTGCCAGCAGCCCGCCGGCGGGGGGGTGGCTTAAGGAGCTGTTTTTT.

The CDR3 nucleotides read TGTGCCAGTAGTATAGGTGGGACAGGGGGAGCTTATGGCTACACCTTC. Its protein product is CASSIGGTGGAYGYTF. V is TRBV19 and J is TRBJ1-2; 11 nucleotides match TRBD1. The junction had 6 bases not matched to a gene; V was cut back by 1 base and J by 5 bases. CDR3 length: 16 amino acids. Germline lookup yields CDR1 LNHDA and CDR2 SQIVND (reference sequence).

The chain's CDR3 is CASSRQGSVTEAFF. In DNA, the CDR3 is TGTGCCAGCAGTAGACAGGGGTCGGTCACTGAAGCTTTCTTT. This chain connects TRBV6-4 to TRBJ1-1, with TRBD1 identical over 8 bases. The CDR3 consists of 14 residues. The V and J ends lost 5 bases and 4 bases, in that order; junction bases with no gene match: 6. Germline values: CDR1 MRHNA, CDR2 SNTAGT.

V and J are TRBV12-3 or TRBV12-4 and TRBJ2-1; no reliable D call. V was cut by 6 bases and J by 2 bases, with 8 bases left in between. The CDR3 has 13 residues. The CDR3 nucleotides are TGTGCCAGCAGGCAGGATACCTACAATGAGCAGTTCTTC. This encodes CASRQDTYNEQFF.

The chain carries TRBV11-2 and TRBJ2-5, with 7 bases matching TRBD2. From germline, CDR1 is SGHAT and CDR2 FQNNGV. This CDR3 spans 15 amino acids. The junction had 7 bases not matched to a gene; V was cut back by 5 bases and J by 1 base. As DNA, the CDR3 is TGTGCCAGCAGCGGAGACCTAGCGGCCCAAGAGACCCAGTACTTC. The encoded protein is CASSGDLAAQETQYF.

This chain connects TRBV2 to TRBJ1-4; perhaps TRBD1 as D (5 bases). The V end lost 2 bases, the J end lost 7 bases, and 14 bases lay between the germline ends. The CDR3 covers 15 residues. CDR1 is SNHLY, CDR2 FYNNEI, per germline. The CDR3 here is CASSEQDTEGEKLFF. For the CDR3, the DNA is TGTGCCAGCAGTGAACAGGACACGGAGGGTGAAAAACTGTTTTTT.

The J gene is TRBJ1-4, the V gene TRBV19; TRBD1 matches at 7 bases. V was clipped by 3 bases and J by 3 bases; unmatched bases: 7. CDR3 length: 16 residues. In germline, CDR1 is LNHDA, CDR2 SQIVND (reference sequence). In nucleotides, the CDR3 is TGTGCCAGTAGTATGTGGCAGGGGGTGGCTAATGAAAAACTGTTTTTT. Amino acid sequence: CASSMWQGVANEKLFF.

This chain links TRBV6-5 with TRBJ1-5; TRBD1 matches 8 bases. CDR1 is MNHEY, CDR2 SVGAGI, per germline. The CDR3 has 16 residues. Trimming at V came to 4 bases and at J to 2 bases, leaving 7 bases not matched to a gene. In DNA form, the CDR3 reads TGTGCCAGCAGTTCCGACAGGGGAGGAGGCAATCAGCCCCAGCATTTT. Amino acids: CASSSDRGGGNQPQHF.

This chain links TRBV14 with TRBJ2-1, with 8 positions matching TRBD2. There are 15 residues in the CDR3. Per the germline V gene, CDR1 is SGHDN and CDR2 is FVKESK. V lost 5 bases, J lost 1 base, and 4 bases stayed unmatched. CDR3 residues: CASSEGGGSYNEQFF. CDR3 DNA sequence: TGTGCCAGCAGCGAGGGCGGGGGGTCCTACAATGAGCAGTTCTTC.

The chain joins TRBV2 to TRBJ1-1, with 7 bases fitting TRBD1. Per the germline V gene, CDR1 is SNHLY and CDR2 is FYNNEI. J was trimmed by 4 bases and V by 7 bases; bases with no gene match: 12. CDR3 length: 15 amino acids. The CDR3 DNA sequence: TGTGCCAGCACCGCGAAGACAGGGCGGACCACTGAAGCTTTCTTT. Translated: CASTAKTGRTTEAFF.

V usage is TRBV21-1 and J usage is TRBJ2-1; the table's D call TRBD2 went unverified against the DNA. TRBV21-1 is a pseudogene locus. CDR3 length: 20 amino acids. CDR3 amino acids: CASSNVPGTSGVPEGNEQFF. Here the CDR3 DNA reads TGTGCCAGCAGCAATGTACCCGGGACTAGCGGCGTTCCAGAGGGGAATGAGCAGTTCTTC.

This chain joins TRBV4-2 and TRBJ2-3; 12 bases align to TRBD2. This CDR3 has 15 amino acids. Germline V gene data show CDR1 as LGHNA and CDR2 as YNFKEQ. V lost 4 bases to trimming and J lost 5 bases; unmatched junction nucleotides: 4. DNA for the CDR3: TGTGCCAGCAGCCCACGACTAGCGGGGGAAGATACGCAGTATTTT. This codes for CASSPRLAGEDTQYF.

This chain connects TRBV3-1 (or the pseudogene TRBV3-2) to TRBJ1-4; D is possibly TRBD1 (5 bases). The V end was cut by 0 bases, the J end by 0 bases, with 17 bases between. The CDR3 consists of 19 residues. Germline V gene lookup returns CDR1 LGHDT and CDR2 YNNKEL (reference sequence). This CDR3 is CASSQEGAEWWTTNEKLFF. The CDR3 DNA sequence: TGTGCCAGCAGCCAAGAAGGGGCCGAGTGGTGGACAACTAATGAAAAACTGTTTTTT.

A few counts support this clone. V gene TRBV7-2 combines with J gene TRBJ1-1; D is possibly TRBD1 (5 bases). There are 15 residues in the CDR3. In germline, CDR1 is SGHTA, CDR2 FQGNSA. V shed 5 bases and J shed 0 bases, with 13 bases lying between them. CDR3 in DNA: TGTGCCAGCAGCCCAATGGGCAGGGTGAACACTGAAGCTTTCTTT. Protein sequence: CASSPMGRVNTEAFF.